This T cell receptor (beta chain) was recovered during a study of blood T cell repertoires in COVID-19. The wider study: Samples representing acute and convalescent COVID-19 were sourced from the United States, Italy and Spain. T cells, B-cell-depleted T cells, or PBMCs supplied cDNA or gDNA.

Notes on this clone: The germline gene is not matched at one end of the junction; a read error may be the cause.

As handled by the study authors: Amplification of reference gene primers provided the estimated nucleated cell counts. TCRdb keeps only in-frame clones here, not all; method: immunoSEQ multiplex PCR. The D gene and trimming were derived from the DNA, and the V and J assignments and clone size from that table. The table shows about 310,000 clones, with roughly 89% occurring only once. Residents of around 24 US areas, aged about 18 to 95 years, made up the participants. The CDR3 is made up of 11 amino acids. Per germline, CDR1 SNHLY and CDR2 FYNNEI. The chain uses TRBV2 and TRBJ2-7, with 7 bases that match TRBD1. The sequenced sample consisted of PBMCs or T cells enriched from blood (not recorded which). This TCR was recovered from a young woman who had recovered from COVID-19. The CDR3 spells CAINSRQGSHF. CDR3 nucleotides: TGTGCCATCAACTCCCGACAGGGTTCGCACTTC.